A selection of T cell receptor beta chains follows, all from one sample in a study of Ad26.COV2.S vaccination and SARS-CoV-2 variants. Measured with immunoSEQ multiplex PCR; TCRdb has only the in-frame clones, and not every one. The sample consists of hundreds of thousands of clones, approximately 90% of them appearing once. The sequenced sample was peripheral blood, obtained in a trial of Ad26.COV2.S vaccine versus placebo. The source of these receptors is a person between 18 and 59 years old who received the Ad26.COV2.S COVID-19 vaccine or a placebo. Each CDR3 is given with its conserved first and last residue.

>TRBV19|TRBJ1-4
CASSPTGGGEKLFF
>TRBV7-9|TRBJ2-5
CASSPYPPGTGDGETQYF
>TRBV10-3|TRBJ1-4
CAISEDLGQGGPTNEKLFF
>TRBV19|TRBJ2-7
CASSITGASYEQYF
>TRBV6-2/TRBV6-3|TRBJ2-7
CASSYAGTYEQYF
>TRBV18|TRBJ1-4
CASSPRPAEKLFF
>TRBV27|TRBJ1-5
CASSLQGTNQPQHF
>TRBV5-1|TRBJ1-6
CASSPYPGLPNSPLHF
>TRBV27|TRBJ1-5
CASRAGTGNQPQHF
>TRBV18|TRBJ1-1
CASSPTGNTEAFF
>TRBV10-3|TRBJ2-5
CAISEESAIQETQYF
>TRBV5-4|TRBJ1-6
CASSYGGGNSPLHF
>TRBV11-2|TRBJ2-1
CASSLALGGRGHEQFF
>TRBV27|TRBJ2-1
CASSFRRDNEQFF
>TRBV19|TRBJ2-7
CASRWAARDSYEQYF
>TRBV27|TRBJ2-3
CASSLTAYSATSTDTQYF
>TRBV5-1|TRBJ1-2
CASSPARQSGNPYGYTF